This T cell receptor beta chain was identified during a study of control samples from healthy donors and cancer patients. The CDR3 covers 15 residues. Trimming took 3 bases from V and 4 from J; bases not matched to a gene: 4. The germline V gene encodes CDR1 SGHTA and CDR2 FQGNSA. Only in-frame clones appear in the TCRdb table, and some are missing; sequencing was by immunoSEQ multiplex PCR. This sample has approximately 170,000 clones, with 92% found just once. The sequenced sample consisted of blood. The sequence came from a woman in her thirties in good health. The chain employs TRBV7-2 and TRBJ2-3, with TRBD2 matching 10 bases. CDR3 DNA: TGTGCCAGCAGCTTCAGAGCGGGAGGGCCAGATACGCAGTATTTT. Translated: CASSFRAGGPDTQYF.